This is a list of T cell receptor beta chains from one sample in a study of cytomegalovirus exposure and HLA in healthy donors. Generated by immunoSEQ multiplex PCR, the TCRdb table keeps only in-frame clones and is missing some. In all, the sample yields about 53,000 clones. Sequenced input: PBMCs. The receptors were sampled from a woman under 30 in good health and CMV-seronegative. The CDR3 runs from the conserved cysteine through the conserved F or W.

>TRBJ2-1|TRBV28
CAKEQTDNEQFF
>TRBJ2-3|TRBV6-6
CASSWTGGADTQYF
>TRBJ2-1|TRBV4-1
CASRVAGGRHEQFF
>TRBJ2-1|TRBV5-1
CASSYGQAYNEQFF
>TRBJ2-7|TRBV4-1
CASSQRVPYEQYF
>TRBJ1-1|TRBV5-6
CASRERQGNTEAFF
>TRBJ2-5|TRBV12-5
CASGLGLAASETQYF
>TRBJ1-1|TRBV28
CASSFGGDLNTEAFF
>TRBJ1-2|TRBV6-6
CASSYSGGGLGGYTF
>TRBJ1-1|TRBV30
CAGGRTSWGLTEAFF
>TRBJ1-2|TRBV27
CASSLSGANYGYTF
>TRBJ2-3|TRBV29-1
CSVEEGRTDTQYF
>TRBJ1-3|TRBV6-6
CASRHTGEVGNTIYF
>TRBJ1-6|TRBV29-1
CSVSDSGAPLHF
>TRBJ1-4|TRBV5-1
CASSPQGHGEKLFF
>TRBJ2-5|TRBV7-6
CASSLGTSGGLQETQYF
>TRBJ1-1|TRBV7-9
CASSLEAPGGAFF
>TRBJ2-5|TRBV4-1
CASSQGRVPGARETQYF
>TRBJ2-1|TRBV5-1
CASSAGTGLSSYNEQFF
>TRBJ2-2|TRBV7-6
CASSLGSGRRGRFRIGELFF
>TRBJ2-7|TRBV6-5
CASSYQGRAYEQYF
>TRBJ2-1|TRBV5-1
CASSADRAYNEQFF
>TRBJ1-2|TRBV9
CASSGGTGFYGYTF
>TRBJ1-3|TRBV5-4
CASSPPSGTIYF
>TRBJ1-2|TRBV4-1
CASSQGQVYGYTF
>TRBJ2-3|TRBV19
CASKSLESGDTQYF
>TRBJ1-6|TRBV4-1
CASSRGGQDGTPLHF
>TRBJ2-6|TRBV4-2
CASSQDKSGANVLTF
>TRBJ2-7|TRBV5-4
CASSLVGHPSYEQYF
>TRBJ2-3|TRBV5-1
CASSSGASGGAADTQYF
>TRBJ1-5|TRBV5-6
CASSLGTVTNQPQHF
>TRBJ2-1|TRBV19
CASGGTGRDEQFF
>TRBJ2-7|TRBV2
CAGSGTSGDEQYF
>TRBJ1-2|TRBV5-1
CASSPTGGGYGYTF
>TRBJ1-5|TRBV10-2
CASSVIQGQPQHF
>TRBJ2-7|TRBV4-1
CASSQDLLVSYEQYF
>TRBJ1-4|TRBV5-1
CASSLGGQGGNEKLFF
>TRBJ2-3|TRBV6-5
CASTAGTGHTDTQYF
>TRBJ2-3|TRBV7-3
CASSLSSGANTDTQYF
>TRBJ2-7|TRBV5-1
CASSLGLAGRSSYEQYF
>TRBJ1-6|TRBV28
CASSFRGSYYNSPLHF